The sample holds many counts of the clone carrying this T cell receptor beta chain. Diagnoses used clinical symptoms, serum thyroxine and TRAb, thyroid ultrasound and orbital computed tomography. This sample is drawn from a study of T cells in Graves' hyperthyroidism and ophthalmopathy. Amplified TCR beta CDR3 regions came from RNA transcripts. RT-PCR in the first round (using the HTBI primer set) targeted the TCR CDR3. In TCRdb, the multiplex PCR reads were re-called with MiXCR into one record per CDR3 protein. The sample contains some 360,000 distinct CDR3 sequences, less than 20% of which appear only once. V lost 2 bases to trimming and J lost 0 bases, with 11 bases between them. The CDR3 length is 15 residues. Germline assignment: CDR1 SNHLY and CDR2 FYNNEI.

This TCR was sampled from a woman in her 40s with Graves' ophthalmopathy. Sequencing used blood. The V and J genes are TRBV2 and TRBJ2-7; the D gene is possibly TRBD2 (5 bases). CDR3 sequence reads: CASSERRTYSYEQYF. CDR3 DNA sequence: TGTGCCAGCAGTGAAAGGCGGACTTACTCCTACGAGCAGTACTTC.